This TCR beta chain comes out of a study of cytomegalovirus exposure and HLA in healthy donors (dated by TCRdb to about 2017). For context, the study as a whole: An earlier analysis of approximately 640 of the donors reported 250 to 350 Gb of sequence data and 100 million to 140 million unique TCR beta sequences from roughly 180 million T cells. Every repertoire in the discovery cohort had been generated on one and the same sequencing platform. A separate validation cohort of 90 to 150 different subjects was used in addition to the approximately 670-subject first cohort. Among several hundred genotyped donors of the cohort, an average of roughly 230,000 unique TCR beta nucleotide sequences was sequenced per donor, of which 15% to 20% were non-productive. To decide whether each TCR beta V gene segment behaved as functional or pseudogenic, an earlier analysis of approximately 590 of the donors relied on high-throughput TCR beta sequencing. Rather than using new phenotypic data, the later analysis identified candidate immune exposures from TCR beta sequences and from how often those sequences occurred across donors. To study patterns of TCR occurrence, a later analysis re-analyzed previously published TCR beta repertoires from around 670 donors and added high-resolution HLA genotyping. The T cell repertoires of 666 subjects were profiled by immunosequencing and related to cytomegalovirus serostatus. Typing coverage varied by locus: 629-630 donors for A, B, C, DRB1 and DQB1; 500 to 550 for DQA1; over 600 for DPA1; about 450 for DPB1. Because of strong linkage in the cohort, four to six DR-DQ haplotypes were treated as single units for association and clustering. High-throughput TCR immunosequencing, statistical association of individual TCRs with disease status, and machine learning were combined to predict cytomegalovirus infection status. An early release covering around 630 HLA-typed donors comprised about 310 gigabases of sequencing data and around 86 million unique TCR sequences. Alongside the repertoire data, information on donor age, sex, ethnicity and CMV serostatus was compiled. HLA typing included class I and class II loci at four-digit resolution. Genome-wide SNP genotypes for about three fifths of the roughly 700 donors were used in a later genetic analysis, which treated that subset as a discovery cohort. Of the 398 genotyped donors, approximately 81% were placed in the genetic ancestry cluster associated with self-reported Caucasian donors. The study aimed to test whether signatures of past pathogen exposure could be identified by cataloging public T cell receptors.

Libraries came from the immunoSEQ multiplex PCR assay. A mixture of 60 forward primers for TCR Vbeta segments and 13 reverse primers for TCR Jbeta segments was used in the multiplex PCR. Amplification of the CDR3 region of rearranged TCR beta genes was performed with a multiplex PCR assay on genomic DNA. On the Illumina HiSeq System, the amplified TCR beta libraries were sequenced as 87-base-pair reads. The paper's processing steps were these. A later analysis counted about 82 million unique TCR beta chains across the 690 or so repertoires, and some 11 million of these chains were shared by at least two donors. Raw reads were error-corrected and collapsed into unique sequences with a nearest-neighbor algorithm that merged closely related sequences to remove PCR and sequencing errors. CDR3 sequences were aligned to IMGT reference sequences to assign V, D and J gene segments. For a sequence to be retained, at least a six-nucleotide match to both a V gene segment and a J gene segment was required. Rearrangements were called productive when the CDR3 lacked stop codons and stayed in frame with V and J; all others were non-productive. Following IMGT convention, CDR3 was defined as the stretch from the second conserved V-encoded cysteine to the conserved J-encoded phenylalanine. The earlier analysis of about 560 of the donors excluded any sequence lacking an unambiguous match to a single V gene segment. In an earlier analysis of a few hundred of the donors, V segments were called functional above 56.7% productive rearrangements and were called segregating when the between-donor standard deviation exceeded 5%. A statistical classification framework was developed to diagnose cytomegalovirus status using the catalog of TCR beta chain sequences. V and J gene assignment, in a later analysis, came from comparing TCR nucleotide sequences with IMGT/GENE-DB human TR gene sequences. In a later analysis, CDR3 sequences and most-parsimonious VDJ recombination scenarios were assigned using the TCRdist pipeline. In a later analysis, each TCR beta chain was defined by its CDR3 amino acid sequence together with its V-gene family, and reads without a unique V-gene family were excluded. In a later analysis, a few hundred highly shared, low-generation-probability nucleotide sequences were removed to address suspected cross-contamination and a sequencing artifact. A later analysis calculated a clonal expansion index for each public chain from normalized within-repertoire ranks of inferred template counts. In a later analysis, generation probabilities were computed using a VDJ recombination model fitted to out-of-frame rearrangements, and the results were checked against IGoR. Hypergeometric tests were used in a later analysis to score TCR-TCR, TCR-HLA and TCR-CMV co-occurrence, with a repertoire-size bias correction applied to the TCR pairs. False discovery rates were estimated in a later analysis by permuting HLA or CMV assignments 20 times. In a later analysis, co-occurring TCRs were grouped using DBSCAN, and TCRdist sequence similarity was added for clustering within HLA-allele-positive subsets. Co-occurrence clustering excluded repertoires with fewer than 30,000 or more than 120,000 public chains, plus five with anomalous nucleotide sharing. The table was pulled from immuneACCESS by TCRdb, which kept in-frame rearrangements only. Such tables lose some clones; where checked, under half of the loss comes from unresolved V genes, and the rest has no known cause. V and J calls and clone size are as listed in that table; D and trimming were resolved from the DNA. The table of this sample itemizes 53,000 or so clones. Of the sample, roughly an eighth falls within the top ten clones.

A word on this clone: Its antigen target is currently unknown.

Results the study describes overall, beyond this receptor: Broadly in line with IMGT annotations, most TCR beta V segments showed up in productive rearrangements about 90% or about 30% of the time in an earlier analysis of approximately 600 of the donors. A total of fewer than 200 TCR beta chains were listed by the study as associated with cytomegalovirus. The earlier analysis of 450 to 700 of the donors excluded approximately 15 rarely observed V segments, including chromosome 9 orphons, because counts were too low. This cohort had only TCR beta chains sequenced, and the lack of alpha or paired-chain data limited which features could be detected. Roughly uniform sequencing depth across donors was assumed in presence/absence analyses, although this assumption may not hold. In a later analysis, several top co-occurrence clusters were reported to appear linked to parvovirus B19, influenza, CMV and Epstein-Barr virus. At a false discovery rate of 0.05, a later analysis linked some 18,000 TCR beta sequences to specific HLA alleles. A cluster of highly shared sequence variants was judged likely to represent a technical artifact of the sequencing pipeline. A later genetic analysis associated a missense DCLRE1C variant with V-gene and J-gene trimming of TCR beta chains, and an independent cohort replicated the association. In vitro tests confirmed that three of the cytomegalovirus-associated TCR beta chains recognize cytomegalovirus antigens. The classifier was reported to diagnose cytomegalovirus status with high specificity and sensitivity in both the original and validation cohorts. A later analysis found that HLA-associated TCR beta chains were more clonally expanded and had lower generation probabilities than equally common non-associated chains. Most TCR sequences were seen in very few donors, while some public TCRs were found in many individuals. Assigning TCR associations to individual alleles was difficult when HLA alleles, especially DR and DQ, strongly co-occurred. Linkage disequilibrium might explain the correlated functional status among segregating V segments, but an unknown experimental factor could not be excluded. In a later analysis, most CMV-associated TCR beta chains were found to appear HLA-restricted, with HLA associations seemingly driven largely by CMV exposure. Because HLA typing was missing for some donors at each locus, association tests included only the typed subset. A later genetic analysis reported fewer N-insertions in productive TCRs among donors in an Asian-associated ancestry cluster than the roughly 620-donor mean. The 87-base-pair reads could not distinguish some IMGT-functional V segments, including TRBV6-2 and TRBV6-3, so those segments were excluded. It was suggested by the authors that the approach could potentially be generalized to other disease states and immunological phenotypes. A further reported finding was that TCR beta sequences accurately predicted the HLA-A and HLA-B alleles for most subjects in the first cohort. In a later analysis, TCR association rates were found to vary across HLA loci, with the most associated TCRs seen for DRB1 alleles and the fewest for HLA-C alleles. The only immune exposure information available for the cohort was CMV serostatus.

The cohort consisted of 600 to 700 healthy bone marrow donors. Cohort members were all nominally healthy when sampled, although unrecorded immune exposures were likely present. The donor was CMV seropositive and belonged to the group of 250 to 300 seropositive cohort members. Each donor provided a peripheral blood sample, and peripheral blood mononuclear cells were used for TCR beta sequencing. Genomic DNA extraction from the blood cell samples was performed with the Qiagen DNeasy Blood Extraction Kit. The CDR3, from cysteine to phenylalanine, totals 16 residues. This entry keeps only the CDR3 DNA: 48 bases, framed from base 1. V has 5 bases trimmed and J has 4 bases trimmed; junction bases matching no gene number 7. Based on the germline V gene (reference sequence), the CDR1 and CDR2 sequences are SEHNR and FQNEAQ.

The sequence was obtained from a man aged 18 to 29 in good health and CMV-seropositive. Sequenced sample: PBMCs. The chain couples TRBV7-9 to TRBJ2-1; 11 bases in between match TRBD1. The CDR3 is CASSQTGTGGYNEQFF. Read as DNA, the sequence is TGTGCCAGCAGCCAAACAGGGACAGGGGGATACAATGAGCAGTTCTTC.